This T cell receptor (beta chain) was retrieved from a study of blood T cell repertoires in COVID-19. About the study: Acute and convalescent COVID-19 samples came from the United States, Italy and Spain. Sources were T cells, B-cell-depleted T cells, or PBMCs; the material itself was cDNA or gDNA.

How the authors handled the data: Nucleated cell number was recorded as an estimate derived from reference gene primer amplification. Measured with immunoSEQ multiplex PCR; TCRdb has only the in-frame clones, and not every one. V and J calls and clone size are copied from that table; D and trimming were computed from the DNA. The table lists 380,000 or so clones, more than 80% of them singletons. The CDR3 has 17 residues. V lost 0 bases to trimming and J lost 4 bases, with 16 bases between them. Germline CDR1 MGHRA, CDR2 YSYEKL. This chain joins TRBV4-1 and TRBJ2-1; D perhaps matches TRBD2 (5 bases). The sample taken for sequencing was peripheral blood. The receptor's source is a man between 35 and 55 years old with acute or convalescent COVID-19. CDR3 nucleotide sequence: TGCGCCAGCAGCCAAGACGTTGTGGGAGTGAATTACAATGAGCAGTTCTTC. It codes for CASSQDVVGVNYNEQFF.